The 29 T cell receptor beta chains given below trace back to one sample, sequenced in a study of T-cell reconstitution after alpha-beta-depleted transplantation in children. Preparation of the TCRbeta library was carried out with unique molecular identifiers. TCRdb reprocessed the PCR reads with MiXCR, giving one entry per CDR3 protein. The sample holds 200,000 to 250,000 distinct CDR3 sequences, 12% seen once. The specimen comprised PBMCs from the stem cell graft donor, sampled from the stem cell graft. The receptors were gathered from a human donor who donated a stem cell graft to a child with acute lymphoblastic leukemia.

V is TRBV30 and J is TRBJ2-3; no reliable D call. The CDR3 runs 13 residues. V was trimmed by 0 bases and J by 6 bases, leaving 10 bases between them. Germline V CDR1 and CDR2: GTSNPN, SVGIG (reference sequence). The CDR3 sequence: CAWSVLWTDTQYF. CDR3 coding DNA: TGTGCCTGGAGTGTACTATGGACGGATACGCAGTATTTT.

This clonotype occurred many times. The V call is TRBV28, the J call TRBJ2-3; 8 bases line up with TRBD2. V shed 7 bases and J 0 bases; nucleotides not matched to a gene: 12. Germline V gene data show CDR1 as MDHEN and CDR2 as SYDVKM. The CDR3 runs 17 residues. The CDR3: CASNPPSGGGSTDTQYF. The CDR3 DNA is TGTGCCAGCAATCCTCCCTCCGGGGGGGGTAGCACAGATACGCAGTATTTT. Full variable domain (missing parts from reference TRBV28 and TRBJ2-3): DVKVTQSSRYLVKRTGEKVFLECVQDMDHENMFWYRQDPGLGLRLIYFSYDVKMKEKGDIPEGYSVSREKKERFSLILESASTNQTSMYLCASNPPSGGGSTDTQYFGPGTRLTVL.

This clonotype was found many times. The V call is TRBV6-1, the J call TRBJ2-5; D not certain. Germline V gene sequence: CDR1 MNHNS, CDR2 SASEGT. There are 13 residues in the CDR3. The germline V and J ends were trimmed by 7 bases and 4 bases, with 13 bases remaining between them. The chain's CDR3 is CASNRAFGETQYF. The CDR3 nucleotides are TGTGCCAGCAATCGAGCTTTCGGAGAGACCCAGTACTTC.

In its sample, this clonotype was seen many times. This sequence joins TRBV5-5 and TRBJ2-5; 7 bases line up with TRBD1. V lost 4 bases to trimming and J lost 4 bases; unmatched junction nucleotides: 7. The CDR3 is 14 residues long. Germline CDR1 and CDR2: SGHKS and YYEKEE (reference sequence). DNA for the CDR3: TGTGCCAGCAGCCTACAGGGGAGAGGAGAGACCCAGTACTTC. Its protein is CASSLQGRGETQYF. The full variable domain, completed using reference TRBV5-5 and TRBJ2-5, is DAGVTQSPTHLIKTRGQQVTLRCSPISGHKSVSWYQQVLGQGPQFIFQYYEKEERGRGNFPDRFSARQFPNYSSELNVNALLLGDSALYLCASSLQGRGETQYFGPGTRLLVL.

This clonotype was observed many times. The V gene is TRBV20-1, the J gene TRBJ2-1; D possibly corresponds to TRBD2 (6 bases). The CDR3 is 14 amino acids. CDR1 is DFQATT and CDR2 is SNEGSKA in the germline V gene (reference sequence). Trimming removed 5 bases at V and 0 bases at J, with 11 bases between. The CDR3 spells CSALEGRSYNEQFF. The DNA for the CDR3 is TGCAGTGCTCTGGAGGGTCGCTCCTACAATGAGCAGTTCTTC.

This clonotype occurred a few times. V is TRBV24-1 and J is TRBJ2-7; the match to TRBD1 covers 11 bases. The trim removed 2 bases at V and 5 bases at J, leaving 4 bases unmatched. The CDR3 has 15 residues. Germline assignment: CDR1 KGHDR and CDR2 SFDVKD. The CDR3 loop reads CATSDWGTGGDEQYF. CDR3 nucleotides: TGTGCCACCAGTGATTGGGGGACAGGGGGGGACGAGCAGTACTTC.

This clonotype was recorded at least ten times. The chain couples TRBV11-2 to TRBJ2-3, with a tentative D call TRBD1 (7 bases). This CDR3 region has 15 residues. Germline V gives CDR1 SGHAT, CDR2 FQNNGV. Between the trimmed V and J ends, which lost 8 bases and 2 bases, there was a span of 17 bases. The CDR3 DNA is TGTGCCAGCCGACCCCCAGGGGGGTTCACAGATACGCAGTATTTT. This encodes CASRPPGGFTDTQYF.

This clonotype was seen a few times. The genes are TRBV4-3 and TRBJ1-4; TRBD1 might be the D (5 bases). The germline CDR1 and CDR2 sequences are LGHNA and YSLEER. The CDR3 runs to 15 residues. Between the trimmed V and J ends, which lost 7 bases and 1 base, there was a span of 13 bases. The CDR3 protein is CASTPGGRTNEKLFF. CDR3 nucleotide sequence: TGCGCCAGCACGCCCGGGGGTCGAACTAATGAAAAACTGTTTTTT.

For the CDR3, the DNA is TGCAGTGCTACCGACCCCAAGGCGGCGGGAGGGCCCTCCGGGGAGCTGTTTTTT. It yields the protein CSATDPKAAGGPSGELFF. The rearrangement joins TRBV20-1 to TRBJ2-2; 9 positions match TRBD2. Germline V gene data show CDR1 as DFQATT and CDR2 as SNEGSKA (reference sequence). The CDR3 length is 18 residues. V was clipped by 4 bases and J by 6 bases; unmatched bases: 18.

This clonotype occurred many times. V gene TRBV12-3 or TRBV12-4 combines with J gene TRBJ1-5; tentatively, D is TRBD1 (5 bases). The CDR3 spans 14 residues. The ends were cut back, 2 bases at V and 5 bases at J, with 10 bases in the middle. The CDR3 coding sequence is TGTGCCAGCAGTTTACGGGGCGCGGATCAGCCCCAGCATTTT. Translating gives CASSLRGADQPQHF.

This clonotype has a count of ten or more. This chain uses TRBV9 with TRBJ2-1; D is possibly TRBD1 or TRBD2 (5 bases each). The germline V gene encodes CDR1 SGDLS and CDR2 YYNGEE. Trimming removed 0 bases at V and 4 bases at J, with 11 bases between. This CDR3 spans 15 amino acids. The CDR3 loop is CASSVDWGIYNEQFF. Written as DNA, the CDR3 is TGTGCCAGCAGCGTAGACTGGGGGATATACAATGAGCAGTTCTTC.

In this sample, this clonotype turned up many times. The rearrangement joins TRBV27 to TRBJ2-2; D might be TRBD1 (6 bases). This CDR3 is built from 17 residues. Trimming left V 5 bases short and J 6 bases short, with 22 bases between. Germline V gives CDR1 MNHEY, CDR2 SMNVEV (reference sequence). The CDR3 region is CASSPTLGGPLSGELFF. DNA for the CDR3: TGTGCCAGCAGTCCCACTTTAGGGGGACCCCTTTCCGGGGAGCTGTTTTTT.

This clonotype showed up many times. The J gene is TRBJ1-1, the V gene TRBV5-8; D perhaps matches TRBD1 (5 bases). The V and J ends lost 0 bases and 0 bases respectively, with 6 bases between them. The germline V gene has CDR1 SGHTS and CDR2 YDEGEE. This CDR3 comprises 14 residues. The CDR3 region is CASSLVRVNTEAFF. For the CDR3, the DNA is TGTGCCAGCAGCTTGGTCAGGGTGAACACTGAAGCTTTCTTT.

At least ten counts were recorded for this clonotype. The chain recombines TRBV10-3 with TRBJ1-3; a weak D match, TRBD1 (6 bases). The germline V gene has CDR1 ENHRY and CDR2 SYGVKD. The V end lost 0 bases, the J end lost 4 bases, and 10 bases lay between the germline ends. There are 15 residues in the CDR3. CDR3 nucleotide sequence: TGTGCCATCAGTGAGTCTTACAGGGCCGGAAACACCATATATTTT. Protein sequence: CAISESYRAGNTIYF.

This clonotype occurred many times. This chain connects TRBV9 to TRBJ2-1, with 15 positions matching TRBD2. Germline CDR1 SGDLS, CDR2 YYNGEE. V shed 3 bases and J 8 bases; nucleotides not matched to a gene: 3. CDR3 length: 15 amino acids. The CDR3 loop reads CASSDGLAGGDEQFF. The CDR3 DNA sequence: TGTGCCAGCAGCGACGGACTAGCGGGAGGGGATGAGCAGTTCTTC.

This clonotype was counted at least ten times. The chain carries TRBV4-2 and TRBJ1-5; TRBD1 is a possible D gene (6 bases). Germline V gives CDR1 LGHNA, CDR2 YNFKEQ. V gave up 3 bases and J gave up 0 bases, with 21 bases separating them. This CDR3 has 19 amino acids. CDR3 amino acids: CASSQDVGGGVNSNQPQHF. The CDR3 bases are TGTGCCAGCAGCCAGGATGTGGGGGGGGGCGTTAATAGCAATCAGCCCCAGCATTTT.

This clonotype has a count of ten or more. This sequence joins TRBV14 and TRBJ2-7; D may be TRBD1 or TRBD2 (5 bases each). This CDR3 spans 15 amino acids. Germline V gene data show CDR1 as SGHDN and CDR2 as FVKESK. The ends were cut back, 1 base at V and 7 bases at J, with 17 bases in the middle. The CDR3 loop is CASSQAGAWKFEQYF. Here the CDR3 DNA reads TGTGCCAGCAGCCAAGCCGGGGCCTGGAAGTTTGAGCAGTACTTC.

For this clonotype: This may stem from a read error, because a much larger clone lies one nucleotide away. J is TRBJ2-3 and V is TRBV4-2; 8 bases match TRBD2. The V gene's germline CDR1 is LGHNA and CDR2 YNFKEQ. The CDR3 is 15 amino acids. DNA for the CDR3: TGTGCCAGCACCCAAGAGCGGGAGTTTCCAGATACGCAGTATTTT. Its protein is CASTQEREFPDTQYF.

This clonotype was seen ten or more times. The CDR3 region is CASSARPPLGADTQYF. The DNA of the CDR3 is TGTGCCAGCAGTGCTCGCCCTCCCCTGGGTGCAGATACGCAGTATTTT. V is TRBV6-1 and J is TRBJ2-3; D is unclear. From germline, CDR1 is MNHNS and CDR2 SASEGT. The ends were cut back, 4 bases at V and 4 bases at J, with 18 bases in the middle. The CDR3 contains 16 residues.

This clonotype was detected ten times or more. J is TRBJ2-1 and V is TRBV7-9; tentatively, D is TRBD1 or TRBD2 (5 bases each). The ends were cut back, 5 bases at V and 5 bases at J, with 13 bases in the middle. The CDR3 is 14 amino acids. From germline, CDR1 is SEHNR and CDR2 FQNEAQ (reference sequence). DNA of the CDR3: TGTGCCAGCAGCCCGGGACCGCGGGACAATGAGCAGTTCTTC. Translating it yields CASSPGPRDNEQFF.

Here the CDR3 reads CAWRTGYGYTF. The CDR3 DNA is TGTGCCTGGCGGACAGGGTACGGCTACACCTTC. The chain uses TRBV30 and TRBJ1-2, with TRBD1 identical over 8 bases. Trimming cost V 5 bases and J 8 bases; bases outside gene matches: 4. The germline gives CDR1 GTSNPN, CDR2 SVGIG (reference sequence). The CDR3 runs 11 residues.

This clonotype came up a few times. The chain couples TRBV7-9 to TRBJ2-7, with TRBD2 matching 10 bases. V lost 5 bases to trimming and J lost 3 bases; unmatched junction nucleotides: 7. Germline lookup yields CDR1 SEHNR and CDR2 FQNEAQ (reference sequence). The CDR3 contains 15 residues. CDR3 DNA sequence: TGTGCCAGCAGCCTACGGACTAGCGGTGTCTACGAGCAGTACTTC. Translation gives CASSLRTSGVYEQYF.

This clonotype came up many times. The chain is built from TRBV27 and TRBJ2-7, with D unresolved. The CDR3 spans 14 residues. The V end lost 4 bases, the J end lost 2 bases, and 12 bases lay between the germline ends. Looked up from germline, CDR1 is MNHEY and CDR2 is SMNVEV (reference sequence). Here the CDR3 reads CASSSGSRTYEQYF. The DNA of the CDR3 is TGTGCCAGCAGTTCCGGGTCCCGGACCTACGAGCAGTACTTC.

This clonotype was observed many times. The chain carries TRBV6-1 and TRBJ2-7; no reliable D call. This CDR3 region has 12 residues. Germline V gene lookup returns CDR1 MNHNS and CDR2 SASEGT. The germline V and J ends were trimmed by 1 base and 3 bases, with 4 bases remaining between them. The CDR3 DNA reads as TGTGCCAGCAGTGAAGGACTCTACGAGCAGTACTTC. Translating it yields CASSEGLYEQYF.

This rearrangement joins TRBV12-3 or TRBV12-4 to TRBJ2-5; no reliable D call. The CDR3 runs 15 residues. Trimming took off 3 bases at V and 3 bases at J, with 14 bases between the two ends. Written as DNA, the CDR3 is TGTGCCAGCAGTTTTTACCGGGTTGGGGAAGAGACCCAGTACTTC. It codes for CASSFYRVGEETQYF.

The table lists this clonotype with many counts. The chain uses TRBV20-1 and TRBJ1-5; no firm D call. CDR3 size: 13 residues. With 5 bases removed from V and 4 bases from J, the gap between germline ends came to 12 bases. Germline V gene data show CDR1 as DFQATT and CDR2 as SNEGSKA (reference sequence). CDR3 DNA sequence: TGCAGTGCTCGCGGGTCAGAGAATCAGCCCCAGCATTTT. Protein: CSARGSENQPQHF.

This clonotype showed up many times. The genes are TRBV20-1 and TRBJ1-2; D may be TRBD1 (5 bases). The CDR3 covers 13 residues. Germline assignment: CDR1 DFQATT and CDR2 SNEGSKA (reference sequence). Trimming stripped 6 bases from V and 3 bases from J, with 14 bases between. In nucleotides, the CDR3 is TGCAGTGCCCCGAGTGGGGGGGACTATGGCTACACCTTC. Protein sequence: CSAPSGGDYGYTF.

At least ten counts were recorded for this clonotype. This chain links TRBV7-9 with TRBJ1-4; D is unclear. The CDR3 is made up of 15 amino acids. V was cut by 5 bases and J by 5 bases, with 15 bases left in between. Germline CDR1 SEHNR, CDR2 FQNEAQ (reference sequence). The CDR3 protein is CASSTLEGSNEKLFF. DNA of the CDR3: TGTGCCAGCAGCACCCTCGAGGGATCGAATGAAAAACTGTTTTTT.

This clonotype has more than one count but fewer than ten. The chain uses TRBV3-1 and TRBJ1-6; TRBD1 agrees at 7 bases. CDR3 length: 18 amino acids. Germline CDR1 reads LGHDT; CDR2 reads YNNKEL (reference sequence). The ends lost 3 bases at V and 3 bases at J; junction bases unmatched: 11. The DNA of the CDR3 is TGTGCCAGCAGCCAGAGGGGGCATTCGAAATACTATAATTCACCCCTCCACTTT. This encodes CASSQRGHSKYYNSPLHF.